The following is a TCR beta chain sequence with its context. The antigen remains undetermined. This sample stems from a study of T cells expressing NK-cell markers. Looking at the study overall: Sorted CD3+CD56+NKG2C+, CD3+CD56+NKG2C- and CD3+CD56-NKG2C+ T cells provided the TCR beta repertoires.

General study results and limits: Topping the CD3+CD56-NKG2C+ fraction as well were these clonotypes, in several donors. Roughly six donors showed dominant NKG2C+ clonotypes comprising roughly 1.0-7.0% of their CD8+ T cells.

The CDR3 runs to 16 residues. Germline lookup yields CDR1 WSHSY and CDR2 SAAADI. 5'RACE template switching built TCR beta cDNA with unique molecular identifiers. TCRdb re-called the 5' RACE reads; one entry per CDR3 protein, DNA not given. This sample's table reports a few hundred thousand distinct CDR3 sequences. The receptor's source is a man between 18 and 69 years old in good health. J is TRBJ2-5 and V is TRBV10-2; TCRdb outputs TRBD1, but without DNA this stays unchecked. The sequencing input was blood T cells: a sorted CD56 or NKG2C T cell subset, CD4+ or CD8+ T cells, or bulk PBMC T cells (not recorded which). The CDR3 sequence: CASSQPGHFQQETQYF.